The T cell receptor beta chain under discussion was sequenced for a study of shared clonotypes between healthy human individuals. As regards this clone: Antigen: not known. At the DNA level, this CDR3 is encoded by other sequences in the same sample as well.

Germline lookup yields CDR1 SEHNR and CDR2 FQNEAQ (reference sequence). The CDR3 contains 15 residues. Trimming cost V 5 bases and J 0 bases; bases outside gene matches: 1. Study-wide findings and caveats: The represented genetic and exposure-history diversity was limited by the small number of donors.

TCRdb's copy holds only in-frame clones and misses some; the assay was immunoSEQ multiplex PCR. The sample yields roughly 490,000 clones, around 79% seen once. V usage is TRBV7-9 and J usage is TRBJ2-1; 10 bases are shared with TRBD2. Sequencing input: PBMCs. The origin of this receptor is a middle-aged woman in good health. Some clones in this sample may be carry-over from other donors' samples. The CDR3 region has the DNA TGTGCCAGCAGCCCTAGCGGGAGCTCCTACAATGAGCAGTTCTTC. It codes for CASSPSGSSYNEQFF. Based on the CDR3 plus reference TRBV7-9 and TRBJ2-1, the full variable domain is DTGVSQNPRHKITKRGQNVTFRCDPISEHNRLYWYRQTLGQGPEFLTYFQNEAQLEKSRLLSDRFSAERPKGSFSTLEIQRTEQGDSAMYLCASSPSGSSYNEQFFGPGTRLTVL.